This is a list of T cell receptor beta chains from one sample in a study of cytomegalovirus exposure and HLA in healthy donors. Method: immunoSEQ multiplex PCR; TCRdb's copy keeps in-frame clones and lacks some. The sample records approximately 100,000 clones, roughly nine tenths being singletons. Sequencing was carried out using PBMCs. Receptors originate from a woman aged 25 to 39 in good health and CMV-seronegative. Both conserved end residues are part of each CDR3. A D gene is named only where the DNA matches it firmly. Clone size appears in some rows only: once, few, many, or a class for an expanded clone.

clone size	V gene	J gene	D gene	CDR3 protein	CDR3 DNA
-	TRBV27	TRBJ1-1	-	CASSLNGMNTEAFF	TGTGCCAGCAGTTTAAACGGGATGAACACTGAAGCTTTCTTT
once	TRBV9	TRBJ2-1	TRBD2	CASSVAPGLAGPQFF	TGTGCCAGCAGCGTAGCTCCAGGACTAGCGGGCCCGCAGTTCTTC
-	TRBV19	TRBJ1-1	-	CASSIQGLTEAFF	TGTGCCAGTAGTATACAGGGCCTCACTGAAGCTTTCTTT
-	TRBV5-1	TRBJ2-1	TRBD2	CASSSGTSGVEQFF	TGCGCCAGCAGCTCAGGGACTAGCGGAGTTGAGCAGTTCTTC
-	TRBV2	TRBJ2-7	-	CASSDQGFYVREQYF	TGTGCCAGCAGTGACCAGGGTTTTTATGTGCGCGAGCAGTACTTC
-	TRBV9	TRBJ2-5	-	CASSDGSETQYF	TGTGCCAGCAGCGACGGTAGCGAGACCCAGTACTTC
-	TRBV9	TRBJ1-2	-	CASSVDQNYGYTF	TGTGCCAGCAGCGTAGACCAGAACTATGGCTACACCTTC
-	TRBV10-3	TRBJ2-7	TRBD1	CAISESTGGVYEQYF	TGTGCCATCAGTGAGTCGACAGGGGGGGTCTACGAGCAGTACTTC
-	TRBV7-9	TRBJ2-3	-	CASSLPIPAVTSTDTQYF	TGTGCCAGCAGCTTACCTATTCCCGCTGTGACTAGCACAGATACGCAGTATTTT
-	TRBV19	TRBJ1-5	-	CASSLRVPLRQPQHF	TGTGCCAGTAGTCTCCGGGTTCCCCTGAGGCAGCCCCAGCATTTT
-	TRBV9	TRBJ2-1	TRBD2	CASSVGGTSDYNEQFF	TGTGCCAGCAGCGTAGGGGGGACTAGCGACTACAATGAGCAGTTCTTC
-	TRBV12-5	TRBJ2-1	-	CASGSRPIYEQFF	TGTGCTAGTGGTTCGCGTCCAATTTATGAGCAGTTCTTC
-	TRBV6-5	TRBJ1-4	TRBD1	CASSYGAGQGNEKLFF	TGTGCCAGCAGTTACGGGGCGGGACAGGGTAATGAAAAACTGTTTTTT
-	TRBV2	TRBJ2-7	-	CASSEAAAFEQYF	TGTGCCAGCAGTGAGGCGGCTGCCTTCGAGCAGTACTTC
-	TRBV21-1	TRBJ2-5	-	CASIRAIETQYF	TGTGCCAGCATTCGAGCAATTGAGACCCAGTACTTC
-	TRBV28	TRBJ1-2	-	CASGAGQYGYTF	TGTGCCAGCGGGGCAGGGCAGTATGGCTACACCTTC
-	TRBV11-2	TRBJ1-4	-	CASSPLGGGKLFF	TGTGCCAGCAGCCCCCTCGGGGGGGGAAAACTGTTTTTT
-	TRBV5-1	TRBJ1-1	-	CASSRETNTEAFF	TGCGCCAGCAGCCGGGAAACGAACACTGAAGCTTTCTTT
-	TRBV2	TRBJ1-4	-	CASRRANEKLFF	TGTGCCAGCAGGCGCGCTAATGAAAAACTGTTTTTT
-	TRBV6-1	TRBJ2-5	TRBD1	CASSDFFGGQGSQYF	TGTGCCAGCAGTGACTTTTTTGGGGGACAGGGGTCCCAGTACTTC
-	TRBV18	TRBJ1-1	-	CASSQKQGDTEAFF	TGTGCCAGCTCCCAAAAACAGGGTGACACTGAAGCTTTCTTT
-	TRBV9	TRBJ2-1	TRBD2	CASSSSGGFNEQFF	TGTGCCAGCAGCTCTAGCGGGGGGTTCAATGAGCAGTTCTTC
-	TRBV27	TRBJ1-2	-	CASSPDSPTFYGYTF	TGTGCCAGCAGTCCGGACAGCCCTACTTTCTATGGCTACACCTTC
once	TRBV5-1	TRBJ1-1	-	CASSPGQNTEAFF	TGCGCCAGCAGCCCGGGACAGAACACTGAAGCTTTCTTT
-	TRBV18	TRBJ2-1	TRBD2	CASSPPGGDDYNEQFF	TGTGCCAGCTCACCTCCGGGGGGAGACGACTACAATGAGCAGTTCTTC
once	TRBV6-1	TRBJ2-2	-	CARWGAKMNTGELFF	TGTGCCAGGTGGGGCGCAAAAATGAACACCGGGGAGCTGTTTTTT
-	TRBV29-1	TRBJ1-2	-	CSVEDHRDYGYTF	TGCAGCGTTGAAGATCACAGGGACTATGGCTACACCTTC
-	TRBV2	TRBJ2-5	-	CASTRAETQYF	TGTGCCAGCACCAGGGCAGAGACCCAGTACTTC
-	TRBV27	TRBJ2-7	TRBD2	CASRGLAGGSYEQYF	TGTGCCAGCAGGGGACTAGCGGGGGGATCCTACGAGCAGTACTTC
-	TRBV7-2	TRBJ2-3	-	CASTSYFRGWVDTQYF	TGTGCCAGCACCTCTTATTTCCGGGGATGGGTAGATACGCAGTATTTT
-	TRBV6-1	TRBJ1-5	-	CASSEQGPYSNQPQHF	TGTGCCAGCAGTGAACAGGGGCCCTATAGCAATCAGCCCCAGCATTTT
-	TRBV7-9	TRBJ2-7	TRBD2	CASSALSGAGHEQYF	TGTGCCAGCAGCGCCCTTAGCGGGGCCGGCCACGAGCAGTACTTC